This T cell receptor (beta chain) is drawn from a study of blood T cells in healthy people across ages. Donor samples were obtained from healthy Caucasian individuals from Russia, aged about 6 to 90. Study results and limitations: The fall in TCR beta diversity per million T cells was roughly linear with age.

A sample-barcoded 5' primer and a J-beta primer mix were used in a second PCR of roughly 6 to 11 cycles. TCRdb called the 5' RACE reads again in MiXCR, with one record for every CDR3 protein. Of some 730,000 distinct CDR3 sequences in the sample, 22% were seen once. V dropped 3 bases and J dropped 2 bases, with 13 bases sitting between them. The CDR3 loop spans 15 amino acids. Concerning this clonotype: What it binds is unknown.

This TCR was sampled from a man between 70 and 80 years old in good health. The sequencing input was blood. The rearrangement uses TRBV12-3 or TRBV12-4 and TRBJ1-1, with D uncertain. CDR3 residues: CASSFGTMSNTEAFF. Written as DNA, the CDR3 is TGTGCCAGCAGTTTTGGTACAATGTCCAACACTGAAGCTTTCTTT.